The entry below gives a single TCR beta chain sequence along with its context. These data originate in a study of blood T cell repertoires in COVID-19. About the study: Samples came from the United States, Italy and Spain, spanning acute and convalescent COVID-19. From T cells, B-cell-depleted T cells, or PBMCs came the material, which was cDNA or gDNA.

Study processing details: Quantification of nucleated cells was approximated via reference gene primer amplification. Measured with immunoSEQ multiplex PCR; TCRdb has only the in-frame clones, and not every one. That table furnishes V, J and clone size, whereas the DNA furnished D and trimming. The table includes over 150,000 clones, 60% to 85% detected once. J was trimmed by 0 bases and V by 4 bases; bases with no gene match: 2. The CDR3 spans 15 residues. In germline, CDR1 is SEHNR, CDR2 FQNEAQ (reference sequence). This sequence was found in a man between 65 and 80 years old with acute or convalescent COVID-19. Sequencing input: peripheral blood. The V gene is TRBV7-9, the J gene TRBJ2-2; TRBD1 matches at 7 bases. The CDR3 loop is CASSWGQSNTGELFF. Here the CDR3 DNA reads TGTGCCAGCAGCTGGGGACAGTCGAACACCGGGGAGCTGTTTTTT.